This T cell receptor (beta chain) is drawn from a study of blood T cell repertoires in COVID-19. Overall study context: The United States, Italy and Spain provided the acute and convalescent COVID-19 samples. In each case, the material was cDNA or gDNA derived from T cells, B-cell-depleted T cells, or PBMCs.

This clone was observed a single time. Trimming took 4 bases from V and 4 from J, leaving 18 bases between them. The CDR3 contains 15 residues. From germline, CDR1 is SGDLS and CDR2 YYNGEE. Study processing details: Amplification with reference gene primers provided the estimates of nucleated cell counts. Using immunoSEQ multiplex PCR, the repertoire was profiled, and TCRdb retains in-frame clones only, with some absent. V and J calls and clone size are given by that table; D and trimming were obtained from the DNA. This sample has around 130,000 clones, with 80% to 85% found just once. Specimen: peripheral blood. The TCR comes from an elderly woman with acute or convalescent COVID-19. This chain connects TRBV9 to TRBJ2-7; maybe TRBD2 (7 bases). This CDR3 is CASSPAGGGAYEQYF. DNA for the CDR3: TGTGCCAGCAGCCCCGCAGGAGGGGGGGCTTACGAGCAGTACTTC.